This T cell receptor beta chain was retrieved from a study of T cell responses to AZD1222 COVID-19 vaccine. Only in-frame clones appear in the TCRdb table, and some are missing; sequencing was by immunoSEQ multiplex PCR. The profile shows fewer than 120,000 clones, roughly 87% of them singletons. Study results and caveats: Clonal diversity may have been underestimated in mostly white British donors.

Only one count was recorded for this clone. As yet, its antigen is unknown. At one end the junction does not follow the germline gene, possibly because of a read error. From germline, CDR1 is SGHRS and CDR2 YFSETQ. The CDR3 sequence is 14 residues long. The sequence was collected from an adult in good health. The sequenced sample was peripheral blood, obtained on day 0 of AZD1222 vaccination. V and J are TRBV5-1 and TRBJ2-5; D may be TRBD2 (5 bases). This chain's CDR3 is CASTLEAGLETQYF. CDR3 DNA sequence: TGCGCCAGCACCTTGGAGGCGGGTCTAGAGACCCAGTACTTC.